This TCR beta chain was identified during a study of cytomegalovirus exposure and HLA in healthy donors. General study results and limits: HLA-A and HLA-B allele assignments for most subjects were reportedly predicted accurately using TCR beta sequences.

These donors counted as nominally healthy when sampled, but unrecorded immune exposures were likely. Primers: 60 Vbeta forward and 13 Jbeta reverse. Method: immunoSEQ multiplex PCR; TCRdb's copy keeps in-frame clones and lacks some. Of approximately 150,000 clones in the sample, under 70% were seen once. Germline V lookup: CDR1 SGHNT, CDR2 YYREEE (reference sequence). CDR3 length: 15 amino acids. The V gene lost 3 bases and the J gene lost 1 base, with 11 bases spanning the gap. In regard to this clone: Its antigen is unidentified.

This TCR was sampled from a man aged 25-40 years in good health and CMV-seropositive. This chain joins TRBV5-4 and TRBJ2-1; weak D call: TRBD2 (5 bases). The source material was PBMCs. The CDR3 region is CASSSEGKSYNEQFF. CDR3 nucleotide sequence: TGTGCCAGCAGCTCTGAGGGTAAGTCCTACAATGAGCAGTTCTTC.